A selection of T cell receptor beta chains follows, all from one sample in a study of shared clonotypes between healthy human individuals. Sequenced by immunoSEQ multiplex PCR; TCRdb stores in-frame clones only, minus some. The sample yields around 1.5 million clones, nearly 99% seen once. Material: naive CD4+ T cells sorted from blood. The receptor set was obtained from a man aged 25-45 years in good health. The CDR3 runs from the conserved cysteine through the conserved F or W. D genes are given only for firm matches. Size values are once, few and many counts, or a class for expanded clones, and some rows have none.

v_call	clone_size	j_call	cdr3_length	d_call	cdr3_aa	cdr3_nt
TRBV6-5	-	TRBJ2-7	13	TRBD1	CASSRTGSYEQYF	TGTGCCAGCAGTCGGACAGGGTCGTACGAGCAGTACTTC
TRBV11-2	-	TRBJ1-1	13	-	CASSLVRDTEAFF	TGTGCCAGCAGCTTAGTCAGGGACACTGAAGCTTTCTTT
TRBV18	-	TRBJ1-3	18	TRBD1	CASWGQGPPETSGNTIYF	TGTGCCAGCTGGGGACAGGGGCCTCCTGAAACCTCTGGAAACACCATATATTTT
TRBV19	-	TRBJ2-7	15	-	CASSIPGRSSYEQYF	TGTGCCAGTAGTATACCGGGACGGTCGTCCTACGAGCAGTACTTC
TRBV18	-	TRBJ1-1	15	-	CASSPGIFMNTEAFF	TGTGCCAGCTCCCCGGGAATTTTTATGAACACTGAAGCTTTCTTT
TRBV7-2	-	TRBJ2-7	14	-	CASSSHLTQGEQYF	TGTGCCAGCAGCTCCCACCTTACACAGGGCGAGCAGTACTTC
TRBV7-3	-	TRBJ2-1	14	-	CASSLMVGTGEQFF	TGTGCCAGCAGCTTAATGGTGGGAACGGGAGAGCAGTTCTTC
TRBV5-1	-	TRBJ2-1	14	-	CASSDPGGDSQQFF	TGCGCCAGCAGCGACCCTGGCGGGGACAGTCAGCAGTTCTTC
TRBV28	-	TRBJ1-1	13	TRBD1	CASRRTGAVEAFF	TGTGCCAGCAGGCGGACAGGGGCGGTTGAAGCTTTCTTT
TRBV21-1	-	TRBJ2-2	13	-	CASSVTNGGELFF	TGTGCCAGCAGCGTAACTAATGGCGGGGAGCTGTTTTTT
TRBV28	-	TRBJ1-2	15	-	CASSSPPEGFYGYTF	TGTGCCAGCAGTTCCCCGCCGGAGGGGTTCTATGGCTACACCTTC
TRBV28	-	TRBJ2-7	11	-	CASSFKGGRYF	TGTGCCAGCAGTTTTAAAGGTGGACGGTACTTC
TRBV6-6	-	TRBJ2-2	13	-	CASSARGTGELFF	TGTGCCAGCAGTGCTAGGGGCACCGGGGAGCTGTTTTTT
TRBV30	once	TRBJ2-7	14	TRBD2	CAWRTGTSSYEQYF	TGTGCCTGGAGGACTGGGACTAGCTCCTACGAGCAGTACTTC
TRBV10-3	-	TRBJ1-5	14	-	CAISETGDYQPQHF	TGTGCCATCAGTGAGACCGGGGATTATCAGCCCCAGCATTTT
TRBV27	-	TRBJ2-3	15	-	CAVGGGTTGTDTQYF	TGTGCCGTCGGGGGCGGGACTACTGGCACAGATACGCAGTATTTT
TRBV7-8	-	TRBJ2-7	15	TRBD1	CASSLVGTGDYEQYF	TGTGCCAGCAGCTTGGTGGGGACAGGGGACTACGAGCAGTACTTC
TRBV6-6	-	TRBJ1-2	11	-	CASSYGDGYTF	TGTGCCAGCAGTTACGGTGATGGCTACACCTTC
TRBV4-3	-	TRBJ2-7	14	-	CASSQSMRSYEQYF	TGCGCCAGCAGCCAAAGTATGCGGTCCTACGAGCAGTACTTC
TRBV2	-	TRBJ2-5	13	-	CASILGSGETQYF	-
TRBV27	-	TRBJ2-2	20	TRBD2	CASSFKIPGTSGSYTGELFF	TGTGCCAGCAGTTTTAAGATTCCCGGGACTAGCGGGAGTTACACCGGGGAGCTGTTTTTT
TRBV4-3	-	TRBJ2-2	16	TRBD2	CASSQDLTSGTGELFF	TGCGCCAGCAGCCAAGATCTGACTAGCGGAACCGGGGAGCTGTTTTTT
TRBV27	-	TRBJ2-7	13	-	CASSSGLSYEQYF	TGTGCCAGCAGTTCGGGCCTCTCCTACGAGCAGTACTTC
TRBV5-1	-	TRBJ1-1	13	TRBD1	CASSRQGGTEAFF	TGCGCCAGCTCGAGACAGGGGGGAACTGAAGCTTTCTTT
TRBV10-1	-	TRBJ2-2	13	-	CASSGGWSGELFF	TGCGCCAGCAGTGGCGGGTGGTCCGGGGAGCTGTTTTTT
TRBV5-3	-	TRBJ2-5	12	-	CARSLDAETQYF	TGTGCCAGAAGCTTGGATGCGGAGACCCAGTACTTC
TRBV12-2	-	TRBJ1-5	18	-	CASRLDLTGQGKGQPQHF	TGTGCAAGTCGCTTAGACTTAACGGGACAGGGAAAGGGTCAGCCCCAGCATTTT
TRBV10-3	-	TRBJ2-3	18	TRBD1	CAISETVQQGAWTDTQYF	TGTGCCATCAGTGAGACCGTACAACAGGGGGCTTGGACAGATACGCAGTATTTT
TRBV27	-	TRBJ2-1	16	TRBD2	CASSLSPSGSHNEQFF	TGTGCCAGCAGTTTGTCGCCTAGCGGGAGCCACAATGAGCAGTTCTTC
TRBV28	-	TRBJ2-7	14	-	CASRALGGPYEQYF	TGTGCCAGCAGGGCCCTCGGGGGGCCCTACGAGCAGTACTTC
TRBV15	-	TRBJ1-2	15	-	CATSRAGEDVDGYTF	TGTGCCACCAGCAGAGCGGGGGAGGACGTGGATGGCTACACCTTC
TRBV7-2	-	TRBJ2-2	18	-	CASSPLALGTQGPGELFF	TGTGCCAGCAGCCCTCTTGCGCTCGGGACCCAAGGCCCCGGGGAGCTGTTTTTT
TRBV7-2	-	TRBJ2-5	11	-	CASSSAETQYF	TGTGCCAGCAGCTCCGCAGAGACCCAGTACTTC
TRBV4-1	-	TRBJ1-1	14	TRBD1	CASSQDNRGREAFF	TGCGCCAGCAGCCAAGATAATAGGGGGCGTGAAGCTTTCTTT
TRBV6-5	-	TRBJ2-7	14	-	CASRPYPWSYEQYF	TGTGCCAGCAGACCTTACCCCTGGTCCTACGAGCAGTACTTC
TRBV25-1	-	TRBJ2-6	15	-	CASSVRGFGANVLTF	TGTGCCAGCAGTGTCAGGGGATTCGGGGCCAACGTCCTGACTTTC
TRBV29-1	-	TRBJ2-3	12	-	CSAVANTDTQYF	TGCAGCGCTGTAGCTAACACAGATACGCAGTATTTT
TRBV6-5	-	TRBJ2-7	12	-	CASGRSSYEQYF	TGTGCCAGCGGGAGGAGCTCCTACGAGCAGTACTTC
TRBV10-2	-	TRBJ2-7	17	TRBD2	CASSALRRLADTYEQYF	TGCGCCAGCAGTGCCCTAAGGAGGCTAGCGGACACCTACGAGCAGTACTTC
TRBV19	-	TRBJ2-7	14	-	CASSPGSLPHEQYF	TGTGCCAGTTCCCCAGGGTCATTGCCCCACGAGCAGTACTTC
TRBV5-1	-	TRBJ2-1	15	TRBD2	CASSLTGTSVGEQFF	TGCGCCAGCAGCCTGACCGGGACTAGCGTCGGTGAGCAGTTCTTC
TRBV10-3	once	TRBJ2-2	15	TRBD2	CAISILAGDLGELFF	TGTGCCATCAGTATATTAGCGGGAGATCTCGGGGAGCTGTTTTTT
TRBV14	-	TRBJ2-4	18	-	CASSQDPPVLLAKNIQYF	TGTGCCAGCAGCCAAGATCCCCCGGTTCTCCTAGCCAAAAACATTCAGTACTTC
TRBV28	once	TRBJ1-2	13	-	CASSSTSGPGYTF	TGTGCCAGCAGTTCCACGTCTGGGCCCGGCTACACCTTC
TRBV5-1	-	TRBJ2-1	15	TRBD2	CASSAGLADYNEQFF	TGCGCCAGCAGCGCGGGACTAGCCGATTACAATGAGCAGTTCTTC
TRBV6-5	-	TRBJ2-7	15	TRBD2	CASRALAGLTYEQYF	TGTGCCAGCAGAGCACTAGCGGGCCTAACCTACGAGCAGTACTTC
TRBV18	-	TRBJ2-7	14	TRBD1	CASSPRQGASEQYF	TGTGCCAGCTCACCACGTCAGGGGGCGTCCGAGCAGTACTTC
TRBV19	once	TRBJ2-1	16	TRBD2	CASSISLAGPSGEQFF	TGTGCCAGTAGTATCTCACTAGCGGGACCGAGCGGTGAGCAGTTCTTC
TRBV6-6	-	TRBJ1-1	16	-	CASSLGQHPKGTEAFF	TGTGCCAGCAGTCTAGGACAGCATCCAAAGGGAACTGAAGCTTTCTTT
TRBV7-9	-	TRBJ2-3	16	TRBD1	CASSPGDRGSADTQYF	TGTGCCAGCAGCCCCGGGGACAGGGGGAGCGCAGATACGCAGTATTTT
TRBV5-1	-	TRBJ1-1	14	-	CASNGGVGDTEAFF	TGCGCCAGTAACGGAGGGGTCGGGGACACTGAAGCTTTCTTT
TRBV5-6	-	TRBJ2-7	15	TRBD1	CASSLDPTGGPEQYF	TGTGCCAGCAGCCTAGACCCGACAGGGGGCCCCGAGCAGTACTTC
TRBV6-6	-	TRBJ1-5	16	-	CASSDWGVHSNQPQHF	TGTGCCAGCAGCGACTGGGGAGTCCATAGCAATCAGCCCCAGCATTTT
TRBV7-9	-	TRBJ2-2	16	-	CASSLGEDSLRQGLFF	TGTGCCAGCAGCTTAGGGGAGGACAGCTTAAGACAAGGGCTGTTTTTT
TRBV9	-	TRBJ2-5	13	-	CASSVRSQETQYF	TGTGCCAGCAGCGTACGGTCGCAAGAGACCCAGTACTTC
TRBV29-1	-	TRBJ2-7	12	-	CSVVAGIHEQYF	TGCAGCGTTGTGGCGGGTATCCACGAGCAGTACTTC
TRBV28	-	TRBJ2-7	16	TRBD1	CASSFNPGQAAYEQYF	TGTGCCAGCAGTTTTAACCCGGGACAGGCCGCCTACGAGCAGTACTTC
TRBV7-3	-	TRBJ2-1	13	-	CASSPSVGGEQFF	TGTGCCAGCAGCCCAAGCGTGGGGGGCGAGCAGTTCTTC
TRBV19	-	TRBJ2-6	16	-	CASSPAPNSGANVLTF	TGTGCCAGTAGTCCGGCACCAAACTCTGGGGCCAACGTCCTGACTTTC
TRBV5-5	-	TRBJ1-4	13	-	CASSLGRNEKLFF	TGTGCCAGCAGCTTGGGTCGGAATGAAAAACTGTTTTTT